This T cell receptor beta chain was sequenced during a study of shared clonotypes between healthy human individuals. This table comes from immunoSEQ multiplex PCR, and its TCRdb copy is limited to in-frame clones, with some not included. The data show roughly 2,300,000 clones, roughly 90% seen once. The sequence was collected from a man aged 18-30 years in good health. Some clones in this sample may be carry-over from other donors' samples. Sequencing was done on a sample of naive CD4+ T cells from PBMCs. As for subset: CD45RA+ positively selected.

The CDR3 region is CASRRQASGNTIYF. The CDR3 bases are TGTGCCAGCAGACGACAGGCCTCTGGAAACACCATATATTTT. The chain carries TRBV6-5 and TRBJ1-3; D is perhaps TRBD1 (6 bases). Trimming pared 6 bases from V and 0 bases from J, leaving 9 bases between. Germline V gene lookup returns CDR1 MNHEY and CDR2 SVGAGI. The CDR3 extends over 14 amino acids.